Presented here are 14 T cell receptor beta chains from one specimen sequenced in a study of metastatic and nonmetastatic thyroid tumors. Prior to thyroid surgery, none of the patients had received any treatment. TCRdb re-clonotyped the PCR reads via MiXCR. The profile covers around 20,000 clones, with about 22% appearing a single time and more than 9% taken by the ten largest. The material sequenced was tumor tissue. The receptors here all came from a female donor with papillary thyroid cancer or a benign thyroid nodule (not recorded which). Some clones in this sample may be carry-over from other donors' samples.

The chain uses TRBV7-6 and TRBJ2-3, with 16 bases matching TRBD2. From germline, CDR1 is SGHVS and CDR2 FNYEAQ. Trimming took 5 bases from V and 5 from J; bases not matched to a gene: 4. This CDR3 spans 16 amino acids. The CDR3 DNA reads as TGTGCCAGCAGCCCGGGGACTAGCGGGAGGGTAGATACGCAGTATTTT. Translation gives CASSPGTSGRVDTQYF.

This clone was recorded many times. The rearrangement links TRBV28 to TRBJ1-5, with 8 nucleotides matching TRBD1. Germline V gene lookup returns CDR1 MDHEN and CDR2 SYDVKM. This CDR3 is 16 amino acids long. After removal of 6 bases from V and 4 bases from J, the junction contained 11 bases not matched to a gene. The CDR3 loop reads CASRRGQAVLNQPQHF. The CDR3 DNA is TGTGCCAGCAGAAGGGGACAGGCCGTCCTTAATCAGCCCCAGCATTTT.

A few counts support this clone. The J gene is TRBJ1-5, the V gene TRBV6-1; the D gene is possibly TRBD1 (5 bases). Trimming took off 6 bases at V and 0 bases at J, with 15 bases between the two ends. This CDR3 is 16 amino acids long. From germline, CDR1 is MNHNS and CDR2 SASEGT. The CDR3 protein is CASRETVDYSNQPQHF. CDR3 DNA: TGTGCCAGCAGGGAGACAGTGGACTATAGCAATCAGCCCCAGCATTTT.

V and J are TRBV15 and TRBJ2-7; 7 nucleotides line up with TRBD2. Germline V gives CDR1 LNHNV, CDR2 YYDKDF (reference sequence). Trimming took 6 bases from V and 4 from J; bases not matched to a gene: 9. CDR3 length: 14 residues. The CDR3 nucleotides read TGTGCCACCAGGAGCGGACTAGAAGGGTACGAGCAGTACTTC. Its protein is CATRSGLEGYEQYF.

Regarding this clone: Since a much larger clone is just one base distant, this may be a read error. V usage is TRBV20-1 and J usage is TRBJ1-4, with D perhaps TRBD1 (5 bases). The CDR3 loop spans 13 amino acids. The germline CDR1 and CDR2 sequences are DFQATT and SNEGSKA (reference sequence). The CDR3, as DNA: TGCAATGCTCGAGGGGCAACTAATGAAAAACTGTTTTTT. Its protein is CNARGATNEKLFF.

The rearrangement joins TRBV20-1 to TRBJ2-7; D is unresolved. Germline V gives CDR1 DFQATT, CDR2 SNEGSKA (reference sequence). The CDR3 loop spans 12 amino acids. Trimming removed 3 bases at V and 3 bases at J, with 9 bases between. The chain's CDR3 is CSASRVYYEQYF. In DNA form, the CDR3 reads TGCAGTGCTAGTCGGGTTTACTACGAGCAGTACTTC.

CDR3 region: CASSLLGADNSPLHF. The CDR3 coding sequence is TGTGCCAGCAGCTTATTGGGGGCGGATAATTCACCCCTCCACTTT. This rearrangement joins TRBV7-8 to TRBJ1-6, with D tentatively TRBD1 (6 bases). The CDR3 runs 15 residues. Per the germline V gene, CDR1 is SGHVS and CDR2 is FQNEAQ. The germline V and J ends were trimmed by 2 bases and 5 bases, with 10 bases remaining between them. The whole variable domain, remainder taken from reference TRBV7-8 and TRBJ1-6, is GAGVSQSPRYKVAKRGQDVALRCDPISGHVSLFWYQQALGQGPEFLTYFQNEAQLDKSGLPSDRFFAERPEGSVSTLKIQRTQQEDSAVYLCASSLLGADNSPLHFGNGTRLTVT.

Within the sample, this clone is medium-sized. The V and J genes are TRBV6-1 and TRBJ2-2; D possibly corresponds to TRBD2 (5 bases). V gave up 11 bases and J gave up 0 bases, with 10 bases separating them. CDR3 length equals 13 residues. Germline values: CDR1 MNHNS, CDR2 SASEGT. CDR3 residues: CAGSVSNTGELFF. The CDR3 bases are TGTGCCGGTAGCGTATCGAACACCGGGGAGCTGTTTTTT.

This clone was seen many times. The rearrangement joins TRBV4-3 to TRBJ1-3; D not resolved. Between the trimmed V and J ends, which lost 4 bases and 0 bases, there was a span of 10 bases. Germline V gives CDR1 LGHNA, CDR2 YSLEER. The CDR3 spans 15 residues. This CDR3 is CASSPTTSSGNTIYF. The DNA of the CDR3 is TGCGCCAGCAGCCCTACCACAAGCTCTGGAAACACCATATATTTT.

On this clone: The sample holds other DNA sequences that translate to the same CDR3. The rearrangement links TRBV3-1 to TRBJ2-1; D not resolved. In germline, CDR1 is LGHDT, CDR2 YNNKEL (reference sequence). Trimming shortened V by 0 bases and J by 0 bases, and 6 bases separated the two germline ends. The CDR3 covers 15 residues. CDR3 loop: CASSQDPSSYNEQFF. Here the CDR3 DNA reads TGTGCCAGCAGCCAAGACCCGAGCTCCTACAATGAGCAGTTCTTC.

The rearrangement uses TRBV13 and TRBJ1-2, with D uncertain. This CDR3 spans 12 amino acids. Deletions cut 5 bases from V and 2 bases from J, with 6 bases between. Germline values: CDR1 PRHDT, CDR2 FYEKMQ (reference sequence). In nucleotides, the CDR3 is TGTGCCAGCAGCCAAGAGAACTATGGCTACACCTTC. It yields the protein CASSQENYGYTF.

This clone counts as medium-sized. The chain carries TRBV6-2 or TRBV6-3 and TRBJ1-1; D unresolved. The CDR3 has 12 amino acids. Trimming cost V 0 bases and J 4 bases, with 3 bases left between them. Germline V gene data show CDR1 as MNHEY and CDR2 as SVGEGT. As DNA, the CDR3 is TGTGCCAGCAGTTACTCGGTCACTGAAGCTTTCTTT. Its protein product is CASSYSVTEAFF.

CDR3 in amino acids: CSARPPPGGWANYGYTF. The DNA for the CDR3 is TGCAGTGCTAGACCACCCCCCGGGGGTTGGGCTAACTATGGCTACACCTTC. The chain employs TRBV20-1 and TRBJ1-2; the D gene is possibly TRBD1 (5 bases). Germline values: CDR1 DFQATT, CDR2 SNEGSKA (reference sequence). CDR3 length equals 17 residues. The V gene lost 2 bases and the J gene lost 0 bases, with 19 bases spanning the gap.

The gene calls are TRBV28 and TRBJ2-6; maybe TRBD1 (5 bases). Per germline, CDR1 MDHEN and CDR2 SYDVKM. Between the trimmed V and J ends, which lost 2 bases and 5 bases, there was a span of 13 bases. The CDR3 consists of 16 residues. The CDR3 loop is CASSLLISDRANVLTF. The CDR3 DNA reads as TGTGCCAGCAGTTTACTTATATCGGACAGGGCCAACGTCCTGACTTTC.